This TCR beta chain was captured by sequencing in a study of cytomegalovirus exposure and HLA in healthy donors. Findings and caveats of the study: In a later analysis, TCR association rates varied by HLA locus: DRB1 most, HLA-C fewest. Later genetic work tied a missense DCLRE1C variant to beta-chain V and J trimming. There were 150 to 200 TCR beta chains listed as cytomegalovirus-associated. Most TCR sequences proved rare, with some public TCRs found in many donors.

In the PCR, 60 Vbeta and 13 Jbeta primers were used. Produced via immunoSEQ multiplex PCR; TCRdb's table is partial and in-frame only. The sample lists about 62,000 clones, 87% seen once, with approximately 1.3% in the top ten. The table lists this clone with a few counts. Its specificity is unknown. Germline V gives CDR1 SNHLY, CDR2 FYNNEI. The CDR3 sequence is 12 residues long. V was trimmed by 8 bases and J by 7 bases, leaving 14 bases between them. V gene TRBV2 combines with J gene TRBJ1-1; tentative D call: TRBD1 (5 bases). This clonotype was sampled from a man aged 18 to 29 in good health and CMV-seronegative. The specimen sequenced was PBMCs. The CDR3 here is CASRGGESEAFF. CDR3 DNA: TGTGCCAGCCGAGGAGGGGAAAGTGAAGCTTTCTTT.